This TCR beta chain was documented in a study of OX40 agonist ivuxolimab in advanced cancers. On the study more broadly: Cohort: 75% to 90% men, mean age around 60, aged about 23 to 80.

Method: immunoSEQ multiplex PCR; TCRdb's copy keeps in-frame clones and lacks some. The sample includes roughly 76,000 clones, just over 90% of them seen just once. The source material was CD4+ or CD8+ T cells sorted from blood, sampled in a trial of the OX40 agonist ivuxolimab. The clonotype comes from an adult with an advanced solid tumor such as melanoma, head and neck, liver or kidney cancer.

CDR3 nucleotides: TGTGCCAGCAGCACTGTTACAGGTTGGACTGAAGCTTTCTTT. The encoded protein is CASSTVTGWTEAFF. The chain carries TRBV5-6 and TRBJ1-1; D might be TRBD1 (5 bases). This CDR3 spans 14 amino acids. Trimming took 4 bases from V and 5 from J, leaving 15 bases between them. CDR1 and CDR2 (germline): SGHDT, YYEEEE.